The rows below give T cell receptor beta chains drawn from one sample of a study of T-cell reconstitution after alpha-beta-depleted transplantation in children. A single record per CDR3 protein comes from TCRdb applying MiXCR to the PCR reads. This repertoire shows more than 100,000 distinct CDR3 sequences, about 21% found once; its top ten account for about 11%. The specimen comprised PBMCs, mostly from graft donor cells, sampled 180 days after TCRalphabeta/CD19-depleted stem cell transplant. The receptor source for this set is a male patient between 2 and 10 years old who had a stem cell transplant for chronic granulomatous disease, so the T cells may come from the graft donor. The CDR3 runs from the conserved cysteine through the conserved F or W. D genes are given only for firm matches. Clone size is given for some rows only: seen once, a few or many times, or a class if the clone is expanded.

cdr3_aa cdr3_nt v_call d_call j_call clone_size
CSARVSSYEQYF TGCAGTGCTAGGGTCAGCTCCTACGAGCAGTACTTC TRBV20-1 NA TRBJ2-7 many
CASSKGGGPDEQYF TGTGCCAGCTCAAAGGGCGGGGGGCCGGACGAGCAGTACTTC TRBV18 TRBD2 TRBJ2-7 NA
CAISESYADTQYF TGTGCCATCAGTGAGTCCTACGCAGATACGCAGTATTTT TRBV10-3 NA TRBJ2-3 few
CASSDSGTRNEQFF TGTGCCAGCAGCGATAGCGGGACCAGGAATGAGCAGTTCTTC TRBV7-9 TRBD2 TRBJ2-1 NA
CSVFRDRNEQFF TGCAGCGTTTTCCGGGACAGGAATGAGCAGTTCTTC TRBV29-1 TRBD1 TRBJ2-1 many
CASSQGDEQFF TGTGCCAGCAGCCAAGGAGATGAGCAGTTCTTC TRBV3-1 NA TRBJ2-1 NA
CASSLAHPADTQYF TGTGCCAGCAGTTTAGCCCATCCGGCAGATACGCAGTATTTT TRBV12-3/TRBV12-4 NA TRBJ2-3 NA
CASSYSKRGYEQYF TGTGCCAGCAGTTACTCGAAGCGGGGGTACGAGCAGTACTTC TRBV6-5 TRBD2 TRBJ2-7 NA
CSARTNQETQYF TGCAGTGCTAGGACTAACCAAGAGACCCAGTACTTC TRBV20-1 NA TRBJ2-5 many
CASSLAGTENTEAFF TGCGCCAGCAGCTTGGCCGGCACTGAGAACACTGAAGCTTTCTTT TRBV5-1 NA TRBJ1-1 few
CASSLDREHNEKLFF TGTGCCAGCAGCTTAGACAGGGAACATAATGAAAAACTGTTTTTT TRBV7-2 NA TRBJ1-4 many
CAISYLASNEQFF TGTGCCATCAGCTATCTAGCGTCCAATGAGCAGTTCTTC TRBV10-3 NA TRBJ2-1 many
CASSLAGPEQFF TGTGCCAGCAGCCTCGCCGGCCCTGAGCAGTTCTTC TRBV7-6 NA TRBJ2-1 many
CASSGTSYEQYF TGCGCCAGCAGCGGTACCTCCTACGAGCAGTACTTC TRBV5-1 NA TRBJ2-7 many
CASSVSPPGQGTGELFF TGTGCCAGCAGCGTAAGCCCCCCGGGACAGGGGACCGGGGAGCTGTTTTTT TRBV9 TRBD1 TRBJ2-2 NA
CASGRSAGGNYEQYF TGTGCCAGCGGCCGGTCTGCGGGGGGAAACTACGAGCAGTACTTC TRBV12-3/TRBV12-4 TRBD2 TRBJ2-7 many
CASRLGTSGYNEQFF TGTGCCAGCAGGCTCGGGACTAGCGGCTACAATGAGCAGTTCTTC TRBV7-1 TRBD2 TRBJ2-1 NA
CASSDYKRGKDEQFF TGTGCCAGCAGTGACTATAAGCGGGGCAAGGATGAGCAGTTCTTC TRBV2 TRBD2 TRBJ2-1 NA
CSVEDRGGGHLNTIYF TGCAGCGTTGAAGATCGAGGGGGGGGCCACTTAAACACCATATATTTT TRBV29-1 NA TRBJ1-3 many
CASSLLDRAYEQYF TGTGCCAGCAGCTTGTTAGACAGGGCCTACGAGCAGTACTTC TRBV5-5 TRBD1 TRBJ2-7 many
CAIGEAGAGQPQHF TGTGCCATCGGGGAGGCAGGAGCGGGTCAGCCCCAGCATTTT TRBV10-3 NA TRBJ1-5 many
CSARPWGTDTQYF TGCAGTGCTAGACCGTGGGGCACAGATACGCAGTATTTT TRBV20-1 NA TRBJ2-3 many
CASSYGTSAYEQYF TGTGCCAGCAGTTACGGGACTAGCGCCTACGAGCAGTACTTC TRBV6-2/TRBV6-3 TRBD2 TRBJ2-7 NA
CSARVNRGTGELFF TGCAGTGCTAGAGTCAACAGGGGGACCGGGGAGCTGTTTTTT TRBV20-1 TRBD1 TRBJ2-2 many
CASKLAPNNEQFF TGTGCCAGCAAATTAGCCCCCAACAATGAGCAGTTCTTC TRBV3-1 NA TRBJ2-1 NA
CSVGLAGPYNEQFF TGCAGCGTTGGGCTAGCGGGGCCCTACAATGAGCAGTTCTTC TRBV29-1 TRBD2 TRBJ2-1 many
CASSQDLGTSGSNEQFF TGTGCCAGCAGCCAAGATCTCGGGACTAGCGGGAGTAATGAGCAGTTCTTC TRBV4-2 TRBD2 TRBJ2-1 NA
CASTPAPTGELFF TGTGCCAGCACCCCCGCGCCCACCGGGGAGCTGTTTTTT TRBV27 NA TRBJ2-2 many
CSARGSDRSPEDLFF TGCAGTGCTAGAGGTTCGGACAGGAGCCCGGAAGACCTGTTTTTT TRBV20-1 TRBD1 TRBJ1-4 few
CASRQGAHQPQHF TGCGCCAGTCGACAGGGGGCTCATCAGCCCCAGCATTTT TRBV10-2 TRBD1 TRBJ1-5 few